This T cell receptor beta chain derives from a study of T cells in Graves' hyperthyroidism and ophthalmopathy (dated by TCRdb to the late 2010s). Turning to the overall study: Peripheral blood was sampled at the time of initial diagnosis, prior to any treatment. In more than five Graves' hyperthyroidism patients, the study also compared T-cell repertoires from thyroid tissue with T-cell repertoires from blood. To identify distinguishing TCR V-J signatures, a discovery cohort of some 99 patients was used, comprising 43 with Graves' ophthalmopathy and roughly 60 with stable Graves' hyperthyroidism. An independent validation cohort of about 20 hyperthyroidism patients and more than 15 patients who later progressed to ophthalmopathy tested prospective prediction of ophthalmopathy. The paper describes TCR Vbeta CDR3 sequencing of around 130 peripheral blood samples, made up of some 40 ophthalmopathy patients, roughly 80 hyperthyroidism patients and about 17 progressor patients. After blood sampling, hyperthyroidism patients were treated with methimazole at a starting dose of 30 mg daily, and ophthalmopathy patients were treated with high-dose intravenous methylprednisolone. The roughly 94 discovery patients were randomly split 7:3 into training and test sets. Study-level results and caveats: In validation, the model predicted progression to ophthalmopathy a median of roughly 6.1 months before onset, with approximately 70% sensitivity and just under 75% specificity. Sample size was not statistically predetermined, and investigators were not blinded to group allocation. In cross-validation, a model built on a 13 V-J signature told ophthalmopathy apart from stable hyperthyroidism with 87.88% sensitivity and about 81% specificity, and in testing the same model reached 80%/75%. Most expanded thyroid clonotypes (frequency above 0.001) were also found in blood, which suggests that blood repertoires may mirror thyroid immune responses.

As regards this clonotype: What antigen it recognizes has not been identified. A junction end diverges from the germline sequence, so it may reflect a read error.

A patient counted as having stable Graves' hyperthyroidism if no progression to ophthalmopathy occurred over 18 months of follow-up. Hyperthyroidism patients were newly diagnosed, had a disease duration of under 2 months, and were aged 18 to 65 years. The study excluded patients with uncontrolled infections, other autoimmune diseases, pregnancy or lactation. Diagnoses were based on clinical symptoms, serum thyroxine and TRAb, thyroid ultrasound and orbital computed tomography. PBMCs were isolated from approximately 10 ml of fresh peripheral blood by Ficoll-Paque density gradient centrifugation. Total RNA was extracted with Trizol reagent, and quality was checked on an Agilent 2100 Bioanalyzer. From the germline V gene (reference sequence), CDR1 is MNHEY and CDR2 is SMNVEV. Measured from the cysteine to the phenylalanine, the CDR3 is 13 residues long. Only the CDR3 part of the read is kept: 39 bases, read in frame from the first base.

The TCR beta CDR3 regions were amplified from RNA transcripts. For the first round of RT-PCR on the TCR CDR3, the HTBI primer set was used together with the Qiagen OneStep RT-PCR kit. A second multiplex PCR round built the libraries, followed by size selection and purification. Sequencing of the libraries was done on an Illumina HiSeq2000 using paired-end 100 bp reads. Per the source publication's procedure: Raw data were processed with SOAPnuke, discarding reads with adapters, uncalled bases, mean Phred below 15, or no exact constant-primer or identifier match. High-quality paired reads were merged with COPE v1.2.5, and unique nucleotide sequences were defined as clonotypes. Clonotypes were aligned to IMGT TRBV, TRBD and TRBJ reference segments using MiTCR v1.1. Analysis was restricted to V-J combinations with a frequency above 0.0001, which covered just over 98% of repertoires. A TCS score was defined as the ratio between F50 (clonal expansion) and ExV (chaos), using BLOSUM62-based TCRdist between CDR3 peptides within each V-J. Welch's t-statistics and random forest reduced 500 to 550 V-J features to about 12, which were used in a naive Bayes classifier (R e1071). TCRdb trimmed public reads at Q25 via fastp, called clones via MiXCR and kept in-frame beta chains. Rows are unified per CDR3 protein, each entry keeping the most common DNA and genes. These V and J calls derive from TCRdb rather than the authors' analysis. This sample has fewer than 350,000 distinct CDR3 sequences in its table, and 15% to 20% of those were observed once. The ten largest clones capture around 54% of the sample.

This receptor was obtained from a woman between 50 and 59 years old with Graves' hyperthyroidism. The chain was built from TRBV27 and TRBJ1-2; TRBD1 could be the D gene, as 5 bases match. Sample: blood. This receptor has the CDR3 CATSQEGFYGYTF. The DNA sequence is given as TGTGCCACCAGTCAAGAGGGGTTCTATGGCTACACCTTC.